Listed below are T cell receptor beta chains from one sample, sequenced in a study of chemoradiotherapy in HPV16-positive cancers. The repertoire was sequenced with immunoSEQ multiplex PCR; TCRdb's copy has only in-frame clones and lacks some. This table has under 40,000 clones, 89% appearing once. Sample: blood, taken from a patient who underwent chemoradiotherapy. Receptors originate from a human donor with HPV-associated anogenital cancer. The conserved cysteine and the conserved F or W are not part of the CDR3 here. Each record gives: clone size, J gene, V gene, CDR3 protein. Part of the rows lack a size; the others show once, few, many or a class for expanded clones.

size: once; J: TRBJ1-2; V: TRBV7-9; CDR3: ASSFRGSGYT
size: .; J: TRBJ2-1; V: TRBV7-2; CDR3: ASSLGTSAGEQF
size: .; J: TRBJ1-5; V: TRBV5-4; CDR3: ASSLSPVEPQH
size: .; J: TRBJ2-7; V: TRBV6-1; CDR3: ASSLGTASEQY
size: .; J: TRBJ2-7; V: TRBV5-4; CDR3: ASSLGQGNVDEQY
size: .; J: TRBJ2-7; V: TRBV27; CDR3: ASSSIGLAGGGSYEQY
size: once; J: TRBJ2-5; V: TRBV7-2; CDR3: ASSRPLGQQETQY
size: .; J: TRBJ1-1; V: TRBV6-5; CDR3: ASISPRGRETEAF
size: .; J: TRBJ1-1; V: TRBV18; CDR3: ASSLDRAEAF
size: .; J: TRBJ2-5; V: TRBV5-4; CDR3: ASSAAGSRETQY
size: once; J: TRBJ2-6; V: TRBV5-4; CDR3: ASSLQGSGANVLT
size: .; J: TRBJ1-1; V: TRBV2; CDR3: ASSEGVNTEAF
size: once; J: TRBJ2-5; V: TRBV5-1; CDR3: ASSLREETQY
size: .; J: TRBJ2-5; V: TRBV9; CDR3: ASSVRQGQETQY
size: .; J: TRBJ1-4; V: TRBV11-2; CDR3: ASSLAPNEKLF
size: .; J: TRBJ2-7; V: TRBV27; CDR3: ASSLSQGIPYEQY
size: .; J: TRBJ2-3; V: TRBV11-2; CDR3: ASSLVAHDYEY
size: .; J: TRBJ1-1; V: TRBV29-1; CDR3: SVDRGLNTEAF
size: .; J: TRBJ2-7; V: TRBV20-1; CDR3: SAGGRWEQY
size: .; J: TRBJ2-1; V: TRBV21-1; CDR3: ASRFTRGAYNEQF
size: .; J: TRBJ1-6; V: TRBV7-2; CDR3: ASSGPAQGPSPLH
size: .; J: TRBJ2-7; V: TRBV2; CDR3: ASSEALGTSGSYEQY
size: .; J: TRBJ2-1; V: TRBV11-3; CDR3: ASSSGLAGSSYNEQF
size: .; J: TRBJ2-7; V: TRBV11-2; CDR3: ASSSRGLTFIGEQY
size: .; J: TRBJ2-6; V: TRBV5-1; CDR3: ASTAVSGANVLT
size: .; J: TRBJ2-3; V: TRBV6-1; CDR3: ASSARGVGGGTDTQY
size: .; J: TRBJ1-5; V: TRBV5-6; CDR3: ASSYKDRPGQPQH
size: .; J: TRBJ1-5; V: TRBV30; CDR3: AWSVGSNQPQH
size: .; J: TRBJ2-3; V: TRBV5-4; CDR3: ASSPELAGYSDTQY
size: .; J: TRBJ2-3; V: TRBV6-6; CDR3: ASSGPGYTDTQY
size: .; J: TRBJ2-7; V: TRBV13; CDR3: ASSTTRGGLGLEQY
size: .; J: TRBJ2-2; V: TRBV4-1; CDR3: ASSQDGSRVLAAGDTGELF
size: .; J: TRBJ2-3; V: TRBV12-5; CDR3: ASGLVLDTQY
size: .; J: TRBJ2-5; V: TRBV7-2; CDR3: ASSGVYRETQY
size: .; J: TRBJ2-1; V: TRBV5-6; CDR3: ASSSSGTQNYNEQF
size: .; J: TRBJ2-7; V: TRBV6-5; CDR3: ASSSSVTASYEQY
size: .; J: TRBJ1-2; V: TRBV10-3; CDR3: AISDPSYPSGYT
size: .; J: TRBJ2-5; V: TRBV30; CDR3: AWSDAGRAETQY
size: .; J: TRBJ2-3; V: TRBV7-9; CDR3: ASSLGTSGTDTQY
size: .; J: TRBJ2-7; V: TRBV11-2; CDR3: ASSFPRGYEQY
size: .; J: TRBJ2-3; V: TRBV7-7; CDR3: ASSLLAGDTQY